These 17 T cell receptor beta chains originate from one sample sequenced in a study of T-cell memory formation after mild COVID-19. Each CDR3 protein gets one entry after TCRdb re-called the 5' RACE reads with MiXCR. This sample carries 170,000 or so distinct CDR3 sequences, 20% to 25% of them seen once, and the ten largest clones take under 25%. Sequencing was performed on PBMCs or a T cell subset sorted from them (not recorded which). The source is an adult woman who had mild COVID-19 (a few samples of this study predate the infection). Cell type and time point are not known.

The sample holds a few counts of this clonotype. The chain uses TRBV4-2 and TRBJ1-1, with 7 bases that match TRBD1. The trim removed 3 bases at V and 0 bases at J, leaving 4 bases unmatched. The length of the CDR3 is 15 residues. Germline V gene lookup returns CDR1 LGHNA and CDR2 YNFKEQ. The CDR3, as DNA: TGTGCCAGCAGCCACCCTACAGGGGTGAACACTGAAGCTTTCTTT. It yields the protein CASSHPTGVNTEAFF.

The chain carries TRBV5-1 and TRBJ2-1; 8 bases fit TRBD2. V lost 0 bases, J lost 6 bases, and 11 bases stayed unmatched. CDR1 SGHRS and CDR2 YFSETQ come from the germline V gene. The CDR3 has 17 amino acids. Here the CDR3 reads CASSLGPPGLGTNEQFF. CDR3 nucleotides: TGCGCCAGCAGCTTGGGGCCCCCGGGACTAGGGACCAATGAGCAGTTCTTC.

CDR3 sequence (DNA): TGTGCCAGCAGCTCCCTAGCGGGGGGGTACACAGATACGCAGTATTTT. It specifies CASSSLAGGYTDTQYF. The chain recombines TRBV7-2 with TRBJ2-3, with 12 bases that match TRBD2. CDR1 and CDR2 from the germline V gene are SGHTA and FQGNSA. Trimming at V came to 4 bases and at J to 2 bases, leaving 4 bases not matched to a gene. This CDR3 spans 16 amino acids.

This chain connects TRBV27 to TRBJ1-1; maybe TRBD1 (6 bases). The germline gives CDR1 MNHEY, CDR2 SMNVEV (reference sequence). This CDR3 is 15 amino acids long. The ends were cut back, 3 bases at V and 3 bases at J, with 14 bases in the middle. Here the CDR3 reads CASSFRGLGDTEAFF. CDR3 nucleotides: TGTGCCAGCAGTTTTCGGGGGCTGGGGGACACTGAAGCTTTCTTT.

This chain's CDR3 is CAIIRTSSYNEQFF. The CDR3 DNA is TGTGCCATCATTAGGACATCCAGCTACAATGAGCAGTTCTTC. V is TRBV10-3 and J is TRBJ2-1, with D tentatively TRBD1 (5 bases). V was clipped by 7 bases and J by 3 bases, with 13 bases between them. CDR3 length: 14 amino acids. Germline V lookup: CDR1 ENHRY, CDR2 SYGVKD.

This clonotype appeared a few times. This chain connects TRBV29-1 to TRBJ2-1, with 7 nucleotides matching TRBD1. This CDR3 contains 12 residues. Trimming cost V 0 bases and J 10 bases; bases outside gene matches: 3. Looked up from germline, CDR1 is SQVTM and CDR2 is ANQGSEA. The CDR3 is CSVEEWDREQFF. DNA of the CDR3: TGCAGCGTTGAAGAGTGGGACAGAGAGCAGTTCTTC.

The V and J genes are TRBV2 and TRBJ2-7; possibly TRBD2 for D (6 bases). Germline CDR1 reads SNHLY; CDR2 reads FYNNEI. The CDR3 is 14 amino acids. V lost 7 bases to trimming and J lost 1 base, with 14 bases between them. CDR3 nucleotides: TGTGCCAGCAACCGGATCGGGGGTTCCTACGAGCAGTACTTC. Amino acid sequence: CASNRIGGSYEQYF.

The rearrangement joins TRBV7-3 to TRBJ2-2, with TRBD2 identical over 16 bases. J was trimmed by 5 bases and V by 2 bases; bases with no gene match: 5. CDR1 and CDR2 (germline): SGHTA, FQGTGA. This CDR3 has 18 amino acids. CDR3 sequence: CASSLQGLAGGPTGELFF. The CDR3 DNA reads TGTGCCAGCAGCTTACAGGGACTAGCGGGAGGGCCGACCGGGGAGCTGTTTTTT.

The J gene is TRBJ2-7, the V gene TRBV2; 7 nucleotides align to TRBD1. V shed 6 bases and J 0 bases; nucleotides not matched to a gene: 5. This CDR3 is 14 amino acids long. Per the germline V gene, CDR1 is SNHLY and CDR2 is FYNNEI. The CDR3 sequence: CASRETGVSYEQYF. In nucleotides, the CDR3 is TGTGCCAGCAGGGAAACAGGGGTCTCCTACGAGCAGTACTTC.

This clonotype was counted a few times. The V gene is TRBV7-3, the J gene TRBJ2-3; D unresolved. The germline V gene has CDR1 SGHTA and CDR2 FQGTGA. There are 13 residues in the CDR3. With 5 bases removed from V and 4 bases from J, the gap between germline ends came to 10 bases. DNA of the CDR3: TGTGCCAGCAGCCAAGATTCAGCAGATACGCAGTATTTT. Its protein is CASSQDSADTQYF.

This clonotype occurred a few times. The J gene is TRBJ1-1, the V gene TRBV28; D is unclear. With 6 bases removed from V and 7 bases from J, the gap between germline ends came to 12 bases. This CDR3 spans 12 amino acids. CDR1 is MDHEN and CDR2 is SYDVKM in the germline V gene. The CDR3 DNA reads TGTGCCAGCAGCCCCCTGGGTTATGAAGCTTTCTTT. Amino acids: CASSPLGYEAFF.

This chain connects TRBV7-9 to TRBJ1-1; no clear D. V lost 2 bases and J 6 bases, leaving 7 bases between the germline ends. CDR3 length equals 12 residues. From germline, CDR1 is SEHNR and CDR2 FQNEAQ (reference sequence). The CDR3 sequence: CASSLSVPEAFF. Written as DNA, the CDR3 is TGTGCCAGCAGCTTATCGGTCCCTGAAGCTTTCTTT.

The rearrangement uses TRBV20-1 and TRBJ2-1; possibly TRBD2 for D (6 bases). CDR1 DFQATT and CDR2 SNEGSKA come from the germline V gene (reference sequence). This CDR3 is built from 15 residues. Deletions cut 3 bases from V and 2 bases from J, with 14 bases between. Here the CDR3 reads CSASAASEAYNEQFF. In nucleotides, the CDR3 is TGCAGTGCTAGTGCGGCTAGCGAAGCCTACAATGAGCAGTTCTTC.

This clonotype was detected only a few times. The V and J genes are TRBV14 and TRBJ2-7; 9 bases are shared with TRBD2. The germline CDR1 and CDR2 sequences are SGHDN and FVKESK. CDR3 length equals 14 residues. V gave up 3 bases and J gave up 3 bases; unmatched junction bases: 3. This CDR3 is CASSQMTSGYEQYF. CDR3 coding DNA: TGTGCCAGCAGCCAGATGACTAGCGGCTACGAGCAGTACTTC.

The chain links TRBV4-1 to TRBJ1-5; D gene unclear. The germline V and J ends were trimmed by 1 base and 7 bases, with 5 bases remaining between them. Germline CDR1 MGHRA, CDR2 YSYEKL. CDR3 size: 12 residues. The CDR3 region is CASSQGLQPQHF. The CDR3 region has the DNA TGCGCCAGCAGCCAAGGTTTGCAGCCCCAGCATTTT.

This clonotype was observed a handful of times. This sequence joins TRBV5-1 and TRBJ1-1; D gene uncertain. V dropped 3 bases and J dropped 3 bases, with 6 bases sitting between them. The CDR3 covers 12 residues. The germline V gene encodes CDR1 SGHRS and CDR2 YFSETQ. The CDR3: CASSWDDTEAFF. The DNA for the CDR3 is TGCGCCAGCAGCTGGGATGACACTGAAGCTTTCTTT.

This clonotype has just a few counts. At one of its ends the junction is not consistent with the germline gene, which may arise from a read error. V and J are TRBV7-7 and TRBJ2-5; weak D call: TRBD2 (5 bases). CDR3 size: 15 residues. The germline gives CDR1 SSHAT, CDR2 FNYEAQ (reference sequence). CDR3 in DNA: TGTGCTAGCAGTCCGTCCCGAGGGTACCAAGAGACCCAGTACTTC. Protein product: CASSPSRGYQETQYF.